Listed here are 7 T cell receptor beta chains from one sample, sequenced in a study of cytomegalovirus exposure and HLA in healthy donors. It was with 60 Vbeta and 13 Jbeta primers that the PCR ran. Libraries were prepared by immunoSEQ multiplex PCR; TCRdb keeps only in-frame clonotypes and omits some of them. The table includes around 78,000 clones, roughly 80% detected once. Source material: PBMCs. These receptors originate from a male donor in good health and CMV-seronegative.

CDR3 sequence: CASSHLLAGGGADTQYF. CDR3 coding DNA: TGTGCCAGCAGTCACCTTCTAGCGGGAGGTGGGGCAGATACGCAGTATTTT. The chain couples TRBV27 to TRBJ2-3; 11 bases map to TRBD2. The CDR3 consists of 17 residues. CDR1 is MNHEY, CDR2 SMNVEV, per germline (reference sequence). V lost 5 bases, J lost 4 bases, and 11 bases stayed unmatched.

The CDR3 DNA reads as TGTGCCAGCAGCCTTTATGGGGACACTCAAGAGACCCAGTACTTC. It translates to CASSLYGDTQETQYF. V gene TRBV4-2 combines with J gene TRBJ2-5; maybe TRBD1 (6 bases). Germline V gene lookup returns CDR1 LGHNA and CDR2 YNFKEQ. Trimming took off 4 bases at V and 2 bases at J, with 14 bases between the two ends. This CDR3 has 15 residues.

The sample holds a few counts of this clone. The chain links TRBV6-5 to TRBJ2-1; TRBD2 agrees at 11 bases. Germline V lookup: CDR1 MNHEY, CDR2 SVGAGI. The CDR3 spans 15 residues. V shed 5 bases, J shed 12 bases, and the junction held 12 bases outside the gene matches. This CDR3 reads CASSATSGTRGGQFF. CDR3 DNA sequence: TGTGCCAGCAGTGCGACTAGCGGGACCCGGGGGGGGCAGTTCTTC.

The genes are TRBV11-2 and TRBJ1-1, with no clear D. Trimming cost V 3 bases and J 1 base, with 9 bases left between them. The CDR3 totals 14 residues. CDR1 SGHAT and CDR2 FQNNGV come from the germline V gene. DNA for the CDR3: TGTGCCAGCAGCTTCAGAAGATCGAACACTGAAGCTTTCTTT. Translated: CASSFRRSNTEAFF.

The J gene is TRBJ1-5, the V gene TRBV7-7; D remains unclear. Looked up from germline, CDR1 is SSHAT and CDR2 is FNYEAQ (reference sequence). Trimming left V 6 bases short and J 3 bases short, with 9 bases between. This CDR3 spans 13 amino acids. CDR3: CASSWQDNQPQHF. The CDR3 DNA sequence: TGTGCCAGCAGTTGGCAGGACAATCAGCCCCAGCATTTT.

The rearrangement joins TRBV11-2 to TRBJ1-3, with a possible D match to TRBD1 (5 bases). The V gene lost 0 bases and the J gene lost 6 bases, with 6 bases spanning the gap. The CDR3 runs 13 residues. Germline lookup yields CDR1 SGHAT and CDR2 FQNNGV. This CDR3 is CASSLDGANTIYF. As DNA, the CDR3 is TGTGCCAGCAGCTTAGATGGGGCAAACACCATATATTTT.

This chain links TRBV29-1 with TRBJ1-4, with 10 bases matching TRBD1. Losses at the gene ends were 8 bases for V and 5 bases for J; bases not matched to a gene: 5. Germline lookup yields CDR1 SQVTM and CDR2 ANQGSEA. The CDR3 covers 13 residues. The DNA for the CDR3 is TGCAGCATTGGGACAGGGGACAATGAAAAACTGTTTTTT. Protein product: CSIGTGDNEKLFF.